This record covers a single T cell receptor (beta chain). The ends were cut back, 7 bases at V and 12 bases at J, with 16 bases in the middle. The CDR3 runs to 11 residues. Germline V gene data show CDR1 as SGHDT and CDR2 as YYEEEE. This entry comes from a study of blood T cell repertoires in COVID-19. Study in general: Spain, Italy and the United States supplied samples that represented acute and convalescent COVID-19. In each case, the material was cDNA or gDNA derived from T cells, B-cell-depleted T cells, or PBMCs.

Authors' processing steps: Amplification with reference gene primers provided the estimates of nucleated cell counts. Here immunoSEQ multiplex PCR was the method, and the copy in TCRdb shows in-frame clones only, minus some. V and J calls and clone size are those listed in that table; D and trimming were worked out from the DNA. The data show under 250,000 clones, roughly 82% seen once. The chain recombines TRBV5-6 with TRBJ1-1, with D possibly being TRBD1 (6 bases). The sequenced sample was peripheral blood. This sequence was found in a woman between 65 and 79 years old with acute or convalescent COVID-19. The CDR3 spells CASWGRDTPFF. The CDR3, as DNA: TGTGCCAGCTGGGGCAGGGACACCCCTTTCTTT.